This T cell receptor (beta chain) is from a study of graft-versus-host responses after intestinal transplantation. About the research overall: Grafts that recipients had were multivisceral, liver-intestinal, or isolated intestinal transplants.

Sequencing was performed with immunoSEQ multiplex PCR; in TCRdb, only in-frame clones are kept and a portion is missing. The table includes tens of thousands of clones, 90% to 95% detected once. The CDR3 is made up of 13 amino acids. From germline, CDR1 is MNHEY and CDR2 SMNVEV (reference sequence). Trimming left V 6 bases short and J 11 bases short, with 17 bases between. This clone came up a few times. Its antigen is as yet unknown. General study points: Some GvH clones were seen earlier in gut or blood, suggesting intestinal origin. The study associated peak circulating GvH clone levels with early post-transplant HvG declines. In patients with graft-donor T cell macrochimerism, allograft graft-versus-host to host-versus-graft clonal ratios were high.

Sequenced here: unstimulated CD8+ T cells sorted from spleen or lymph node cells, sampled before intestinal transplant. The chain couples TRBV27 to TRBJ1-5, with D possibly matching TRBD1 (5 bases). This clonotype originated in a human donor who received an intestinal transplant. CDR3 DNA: TGTGCCAGCAGCGACGGGGGGGGATCGGCCCAGCATTTT. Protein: CASSDGGGSAQHF.